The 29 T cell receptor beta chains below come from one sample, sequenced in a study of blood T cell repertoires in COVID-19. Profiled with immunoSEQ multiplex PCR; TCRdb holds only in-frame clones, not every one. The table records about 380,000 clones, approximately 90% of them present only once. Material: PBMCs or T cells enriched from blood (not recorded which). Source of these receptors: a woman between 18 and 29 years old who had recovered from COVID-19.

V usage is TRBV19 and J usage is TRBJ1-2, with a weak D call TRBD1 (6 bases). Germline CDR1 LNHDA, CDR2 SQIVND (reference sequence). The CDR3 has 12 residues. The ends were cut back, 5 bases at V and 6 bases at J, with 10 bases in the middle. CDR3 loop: CASSRQVDGYTF. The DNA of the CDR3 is TGTGCCAGTAGTCGACAGGTGGATGGCTACACCTTC.

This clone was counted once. The CDR3 here is CASSAPTSLIDEQFF. The CDR3 nucleotides are TGTGCCAGCAGCGCCCCGACTAGCTTAATCGATGAGCAGTTCTTC. This chain joins TRBV9 and TRBJ2-1, with 7 nucleotides matching TRBD2. The J segment lost 8 bases and the V segment lost 3 bases, leaving 11 bases of the junction unmatched. CDR3 length: 15 residues. The germline V gene has CDR1 SGDLS and CDR2 YYNGEE.

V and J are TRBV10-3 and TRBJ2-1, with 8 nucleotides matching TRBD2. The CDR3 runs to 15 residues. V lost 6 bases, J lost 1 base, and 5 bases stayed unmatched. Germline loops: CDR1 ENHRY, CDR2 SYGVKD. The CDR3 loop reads CAISHPGGSYNEQFF. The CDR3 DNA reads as TGTGCCATCAGCCACCCGGGGGGGTCCTACAATGAGCAGTTCTTC.

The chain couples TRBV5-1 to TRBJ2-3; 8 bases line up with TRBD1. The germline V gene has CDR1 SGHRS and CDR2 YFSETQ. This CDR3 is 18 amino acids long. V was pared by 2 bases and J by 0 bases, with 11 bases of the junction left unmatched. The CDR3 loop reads CASSLGGTGDSSTDTQYF. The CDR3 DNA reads TGCGCCAGCAGCTTAGGAGGGACAGGTGACTCAAGCACAGATACGCAGTATTTT.

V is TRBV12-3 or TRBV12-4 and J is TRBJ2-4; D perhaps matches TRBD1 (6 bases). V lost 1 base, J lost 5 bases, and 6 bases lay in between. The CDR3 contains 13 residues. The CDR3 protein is CASSLGTENIQYF. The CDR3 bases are TGTGCCAGCAGTTTAGGGACAGAAAACATTCAGTACTTC.

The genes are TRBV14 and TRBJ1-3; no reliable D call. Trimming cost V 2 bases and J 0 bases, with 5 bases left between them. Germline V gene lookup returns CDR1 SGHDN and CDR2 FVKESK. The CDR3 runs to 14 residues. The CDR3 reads CASSQIRSGNTIYF. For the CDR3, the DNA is TGTGCCAGCAGCCAAATTCGCTCTGGAAACACCATATATTTT. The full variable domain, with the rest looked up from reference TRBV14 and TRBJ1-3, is EAGVTQFPSHSVIEKGQTVTLRCDPISGHDNLYWYRRVMGKEIKFLLHFVKESKQDESGMPNNRFLAERTGGTYSTLKVQPAELEDSGVYFCASSQIRSGNTIYFGEGSWLTVV.

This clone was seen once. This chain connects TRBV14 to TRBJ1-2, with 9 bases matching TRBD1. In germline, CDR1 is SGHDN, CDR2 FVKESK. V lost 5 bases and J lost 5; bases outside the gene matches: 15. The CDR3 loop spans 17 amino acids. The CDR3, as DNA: TGTGCCAGCAGCACCCGATCCGGACAGGGGAAGGTATATGGCTACACCTTC. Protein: CASSTRSGQGKVYGYTF.

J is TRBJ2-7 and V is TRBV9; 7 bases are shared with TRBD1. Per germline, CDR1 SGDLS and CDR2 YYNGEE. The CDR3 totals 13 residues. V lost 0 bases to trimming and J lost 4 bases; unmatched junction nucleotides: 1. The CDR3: CASSVGGQYEQYF. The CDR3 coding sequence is TGTGCCAGCAGCGTAGGGGGACAGTACGAGCAGTACTTC.

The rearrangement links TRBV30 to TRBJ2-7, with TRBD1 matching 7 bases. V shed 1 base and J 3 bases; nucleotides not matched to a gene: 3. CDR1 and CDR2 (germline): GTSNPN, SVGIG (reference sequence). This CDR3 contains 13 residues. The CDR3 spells CAWSAHRGYEQYF. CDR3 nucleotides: TGTGCCTGGAGTGCCCACAGGGGCTACGAGCAGTACTTC.

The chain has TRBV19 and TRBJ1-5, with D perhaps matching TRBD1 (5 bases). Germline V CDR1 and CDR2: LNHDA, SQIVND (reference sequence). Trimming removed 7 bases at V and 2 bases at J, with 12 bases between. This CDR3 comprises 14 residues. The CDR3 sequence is CASNYLTGNQPQHF. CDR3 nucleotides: TGTGCCAGTAATTATTTGACAGGCAATCAGCCCCAGCATTTT.

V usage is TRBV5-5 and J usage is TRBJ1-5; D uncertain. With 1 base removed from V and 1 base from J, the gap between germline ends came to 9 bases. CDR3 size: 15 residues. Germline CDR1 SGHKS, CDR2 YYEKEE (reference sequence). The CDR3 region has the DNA TGTGCCAGCAGCTTGTGGCGGAGCAGCAATCAGCCCCAGCATTTT. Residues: CASSLWRSSNQPQHF.

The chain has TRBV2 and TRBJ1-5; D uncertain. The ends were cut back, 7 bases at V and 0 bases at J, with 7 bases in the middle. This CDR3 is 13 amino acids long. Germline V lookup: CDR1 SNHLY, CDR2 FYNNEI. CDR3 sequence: CASTSYSNQPQHF. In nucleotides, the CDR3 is TGTGCCAGCACCTCCTATAGCAATCAGCCCCAGCATTTT.

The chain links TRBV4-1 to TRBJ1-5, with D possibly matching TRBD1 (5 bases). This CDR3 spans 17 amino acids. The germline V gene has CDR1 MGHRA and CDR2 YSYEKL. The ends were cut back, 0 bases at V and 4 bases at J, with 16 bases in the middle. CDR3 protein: CASSQDMRQGANQPQHF. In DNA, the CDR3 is TGCGCCAGCAGCCAAGATATGAGGCAGGGTGCGAATCAGCCCCAGCATTTT.

The CDR3 sequence is CASSPTGISYEQYF. In nucleotides, the CDR3 is TGTGCCAGCAGCCCGACAGGCATAAGTTACGAGCAGTACTTC. V is TRBV3-1 (or the pseudogene TRBV3-2) and J is TRBJ2-7, with D possibly being TRBD1 (6 bases). Germline V gene data show CDR1 as LGHDT and CDR2 as YNNKEL (reference sequence). The CDR3 consists of 14 residues. V was pared by 4 bases and J by 4 bases, with 14 bases between.

The DNA of the CDR3 is TGTGCCAGCAGCCAAATCACCGGGACAGGAATCTACAATGAGCAGTTCTTC. Protein product: CASSQITGTGIYNEQFF. The chain couples TRBV4-2 to TRBJ2-1; the match to TRBD1 covers 8 bases. The germline gives CDR1 LGHNA, CDR2 YNFKEQ. Trimming took 2 bases from V and 3 from J; bases not matched to a gene: 9. CDR3 length: 17 amino acids.

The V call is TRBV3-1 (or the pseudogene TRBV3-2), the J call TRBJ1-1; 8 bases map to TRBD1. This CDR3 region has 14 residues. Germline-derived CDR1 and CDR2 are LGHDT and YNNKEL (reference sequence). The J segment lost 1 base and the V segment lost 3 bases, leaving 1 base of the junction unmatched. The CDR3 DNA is TGTGCCAGCAGCCACCAGGGGGCGAACACTGAAGCTTTCTTT. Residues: CASSHQGANTEAFF.

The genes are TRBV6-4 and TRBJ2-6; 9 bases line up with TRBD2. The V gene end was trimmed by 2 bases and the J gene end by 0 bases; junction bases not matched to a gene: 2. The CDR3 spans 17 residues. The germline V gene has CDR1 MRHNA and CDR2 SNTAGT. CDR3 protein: CASSDSGGLSGANVLTF. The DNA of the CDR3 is TGTGCCAGCAGTGACAGCGGGGGGCTCTCTGGGGCCAACGTCCTGACTTTC.

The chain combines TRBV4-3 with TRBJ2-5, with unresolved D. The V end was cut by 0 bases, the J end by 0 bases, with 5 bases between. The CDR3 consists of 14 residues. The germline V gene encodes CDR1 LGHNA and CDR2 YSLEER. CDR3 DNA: TGCGCCAGCAGCCAAGATCGGTACCAAGAGACCCAGTACTTC. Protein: CASSQDRYQETQYF.

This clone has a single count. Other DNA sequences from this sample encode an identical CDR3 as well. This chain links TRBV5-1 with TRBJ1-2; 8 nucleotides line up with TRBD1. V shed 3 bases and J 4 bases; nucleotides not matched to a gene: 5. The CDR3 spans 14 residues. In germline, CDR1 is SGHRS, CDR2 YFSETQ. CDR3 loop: CASSSDRGRYGYTF. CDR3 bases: TGCGCCAGCAGCTCTGACAGGGGTCGCTATGGCTACACCTTC.

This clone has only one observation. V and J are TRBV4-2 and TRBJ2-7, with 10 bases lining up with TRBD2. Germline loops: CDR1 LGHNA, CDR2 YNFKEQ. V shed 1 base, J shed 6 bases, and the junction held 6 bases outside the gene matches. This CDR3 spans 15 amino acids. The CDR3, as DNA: TGTGCCAGCAGCCAAGGAGCGGGGGGGCCTCTCGAGCAGTACTTC. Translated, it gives CASSQGAGGPLEQYF.

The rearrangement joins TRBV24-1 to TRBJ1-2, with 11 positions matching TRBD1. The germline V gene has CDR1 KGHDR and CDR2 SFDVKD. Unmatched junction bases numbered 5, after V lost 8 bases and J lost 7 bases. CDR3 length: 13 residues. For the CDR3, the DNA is TGTGCCACCAAGGGGACAGGGGGAGGTGGCTACACCTTC. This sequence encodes CATKGTGGGGYTF.

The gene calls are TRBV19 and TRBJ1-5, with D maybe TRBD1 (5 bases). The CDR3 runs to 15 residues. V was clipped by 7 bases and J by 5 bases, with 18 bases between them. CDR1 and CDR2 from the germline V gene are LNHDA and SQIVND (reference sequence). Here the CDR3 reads CASTEQDHQYQPQHF. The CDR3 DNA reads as TGTGCCAGTACCGAACAGGACCACCAGTATCAGCCCCAGCATTTT.

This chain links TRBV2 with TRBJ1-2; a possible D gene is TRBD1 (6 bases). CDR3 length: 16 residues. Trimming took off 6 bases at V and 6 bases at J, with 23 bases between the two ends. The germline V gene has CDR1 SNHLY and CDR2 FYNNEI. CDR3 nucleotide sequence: TGTGCCAGCAGGGCCGGGAGGGGGACTATGGTCCATGGCTACACCTTC. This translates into CASRAGRGTMVHGYTF.

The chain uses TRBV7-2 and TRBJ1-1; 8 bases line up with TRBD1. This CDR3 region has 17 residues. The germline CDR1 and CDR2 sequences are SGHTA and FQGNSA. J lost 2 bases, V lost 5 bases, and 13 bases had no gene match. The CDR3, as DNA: TGTGCCAGCAGCAAACGGCCGACAGGGGCCTTTAACACTGAAGCTTTCTTT. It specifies CASSKRPTGAFNTEAFF. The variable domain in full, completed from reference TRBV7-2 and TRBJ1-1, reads GAGVSQSPSNKVTEKGKDVELRCDPISGHTALYWYRQSLGQGLEFLIYFQGNSAPDKSGLPSDRFSAERTGGSVSTLTIQRTQQEDSAVYLCASSKRPTGAFNTEAFFGQGTRLTVV.

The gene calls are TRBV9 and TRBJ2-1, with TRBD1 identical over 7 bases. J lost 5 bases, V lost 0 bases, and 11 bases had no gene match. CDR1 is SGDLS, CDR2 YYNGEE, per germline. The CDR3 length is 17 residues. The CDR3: CASSVATYRGVHNEQFF. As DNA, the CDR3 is TGTGCCAGCAGCGTAGCTACATACAGGGGAGTACACAATGAGCAGTTCTTC.

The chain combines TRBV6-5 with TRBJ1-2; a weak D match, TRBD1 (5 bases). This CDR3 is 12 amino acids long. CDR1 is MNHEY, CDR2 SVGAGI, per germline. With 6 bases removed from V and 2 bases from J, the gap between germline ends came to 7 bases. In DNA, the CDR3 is TGTGCCAGCAGCCAGGGAAACTATGGCTACACCTTC. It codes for CASSQGNYGYTF.

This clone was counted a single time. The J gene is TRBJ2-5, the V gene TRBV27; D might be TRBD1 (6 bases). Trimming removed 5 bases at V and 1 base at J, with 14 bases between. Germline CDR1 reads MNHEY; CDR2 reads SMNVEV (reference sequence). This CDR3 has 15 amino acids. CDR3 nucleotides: TGTGCCAGCAGTCCGTCGGACAGATTCCAAGAGACCCAGTACTTC. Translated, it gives CASSPSDRFQETQYF.

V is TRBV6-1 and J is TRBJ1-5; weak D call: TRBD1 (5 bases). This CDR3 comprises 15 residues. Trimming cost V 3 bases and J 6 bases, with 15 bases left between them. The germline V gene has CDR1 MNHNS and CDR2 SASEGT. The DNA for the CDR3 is TGTGCCAGCAGTGACGAGGGAGGGGTTTTTCAGCCCCAGCATTTT. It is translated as CASSDEGGVFQPQHF.

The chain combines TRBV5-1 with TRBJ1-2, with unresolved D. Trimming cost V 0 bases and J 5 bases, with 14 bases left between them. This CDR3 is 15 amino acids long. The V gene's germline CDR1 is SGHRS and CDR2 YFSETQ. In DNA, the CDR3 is TGCGCCAGCAGCTTGGGGAACGGGGTTGGGTATGGCTACACCTTC. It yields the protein CASSLGNGVGYGYTF.